The clone carrying this T cell receptor beta chain has just a few counts. Its matching antigen is unknown. Making TCR cDNA involved 5'RACE template switching, which added UMIs and a universal primer site. TCRdb redid the calling of the 5' RACE reads with MiXCR, one entry per CDR3 protein. The table has under 250,000 distinct CDR3 sequences, 6.9% seen once. This sample is part of a study of T cells after yellow fever vaccination. Study as a whole: When fractions had low cell numbers, they were prepared with SMART-Seq v4 Ultra Low Input. Findings of the study overall: CD4 and CD8 compartments shared a small share of clonotypes, likely from convergent recombination. Clones from primary vaccination mostly reappeared after the booster (roughly 95% CD4, approximately 86% CD8).

The CDR3 covers 15 residues. Trimming at V came to 3 bases and at J to 3 bases, leaving 1 base not matched to a gene. This receptor was obtained from a young man who received the YFV17D yellow fever vaccine. The source material was CD4+ T cells sorted from PBMCs, sampled 15 days after the yellow fever booster vaccination. The chain links TRBV12-3 or TRBV12-4 to TRBJ2-2; TRBD2 matches at 10 bases. The CDR3 nucleotides read TGTGCCAGCAGTTTGGGACTAGCGTACACCGGGGAGCTGTTTTTT. It yields the protein CASSLGLAYTGELFF.